This is a list of T cell receptor beta chains from one sample in a study of blood T cell repertoires in COVID-19. Here immunoSEQ multiplex PCR was the method, and the copy in TCRdb shows in-frame clones only, minus some. The table includes hundreds of thousands of clones, 75% to 90% detected once. Sequencing was done on a sample of PBMCs or T cells enriched from blood (not recorded which). These receptors were obtained from a woman between 18 and 29 years old who had recovered from COVID-19. CDR3s include the opening cysteine and the closing phenylalanine or tryptophan. The order of the fields is D gene, V gene, clone size, J gene, CDR3 protein, CDR3 DNA. The D gene is left open where the match is weak. Some rows have no size entry. The others give once, few or many, or a class for an expanded clone.

TRBD1,TRBV7-3,NA,TRBJ2-7,CASSFGTGDEQYF,TGTGCCAGCAGCTTCGGGACAGGGGACGAGCAGTACTTC
NA,TRBV4-2,NA,TRBJ2-1,CASSQGPRGAGQFF,TGTGCCAGCAGCCAAGGTCCGCGGGGTGCCGGGCAGTTCTTC
NA,TRBV28,few,TRBJ1-4,CASSLVRGINEKLFF,TGTGCCAGCAGTTTAGTGCGGGGAATAAATGAAAAACTGTTTTTT
NA,TRBV10-3,few,TRBJ2-2,CAISRTGELFF,TGTGCCATCAGCCGGACCGGGGAGCTGTTTTTT
TRBD1,TRBV11-2,NA,TRBJ2-1,CASSLGQGPTREQFF,TGTGCCAGCAGCTTAGGACAGGGGCCCACTAGGGAGCAGTTCTTC
NA,TRBV2,few,TRBJ1-6,CASEQGRNSPLHF,TGTGCCAGCGAACAGGGTCGGAATTCACCCCTCCACTTT
NA,TRBV21-1,NA,TRBJ1-2,CASSKATGYYGYTF,TGTGCCAGCAGCAAAGCTACAGGGTACTATGGCTACACCTTC
TRBD1,TRBV11-2,NA,TRBJ1-1,CASSGRDSLNTEAFF,TGTGCCAGCAGCGGACGGGACAGCCTGAACACTGAAGCTTTCTTT
NA,TRBV4-1,NA,TRBJ1-5,CASSQAGFPGQPQHF,TGCGCCAGCAGCCAAGCGGGGTTTCCGGGTCAGCCCCAGCATTTT
TRBD1,TRBV11-2,NA,TRBJ1-6,CASSLDRASPLHF,TGTGCCAGCAGCTTGGACAGGGCTTCACCCCTCCACTTT
NA,TRBV25-1,NA,TRBJ1-4,CASGYSRDTEKLFF,TGTGCCAGCGGCTATTCCAGGGACACTGAAAAACTGTTTTTT
TRBD1,TRBV5-4,NA,TRBJ2-1,CASSSGQGRGEQFF,TGTGCCAGCAGCTCCGGACAGGGTAGGGGTGAGCAGTTCTTC
NA,TRBV6-1,NA,TRBJ2-4,CASSEALQGLGAKNIQYF,TGTGCCAGCAGTGAAGCGCTTCAGGGCTTGGGGGCCAAAAACATTCAGTACTTC
NA,TRBV24-1,NA,TRBJ2-5,CATSDREETQYF,TGTGCCACCAGTGATCGGGAAGAGACCCAGTACTTC
NA,TRBV20-1,NA,TRBJ2-5,CSARSSETQYF,TGCAGTGCGCGATCTAGCGAGACCCAGTACTTC
TRBD2,TRBV4-1,NA,TRBJ2-3,CASSQEATSGPGDTQYF,TGCGCCAGCAGCCAAGAGGCTACTAGCGGCCCCGGGGATACGCAGTATTTT
NA,TRBV5-6,NA,TRBJ1-3,CASSLDGRAYGNTIYF,TGTGCCAGCAGCTTGGACGGCAGGGCTTATGGAAACACCATATATTTT
TRBD1,TRBV11-3,NA,TRBJ1-3,CASSSGTGGNTIYF,TGTGCCAGCAGCTCCGGGACAGGAGGAAACACCATATATTTT
NA,TRBV7-8,few,TRBJ2-7,CASSSRGFGLTTYEQYF,TGTGCCAGCAGCTCCCGGGGTTTTGGCCTGACAACCTACGAGCAGTACTTC
TRBD1,TRBV5-4,NA,TRBJ1-4,CASSLKTGIGEKLFF,TGTGCCAGCAGCCTTAAGACAGGGATAGGGGAAAAACTGTTTTTT
TRBD2,TRBV27,NA,TRBJ2-7,CASRKAGVYEQYF,TGTGCCAGCAGGAAAGCGGGGGTGTACGAGCAGTACTTC
NA,TRBV15,NA,TRBJ2-5,CATSRGGGGGETQYF,TGTGCCACCAGCAGAGGAGGAGGGGGAGGGGAGACCCAGTACTTC
TRBD1,TRBV2,NA,TRBJ1-4,CASSQGQGAREKLFF,TGTGCCAGCTCCCAAGGACAGGGGGCGCGTGAAAAACTGTTTTTT
TRBD1,TRBV9,few,TRBJ1-1,CASSASTGQGMNTEAFF,TGTGCCAGCAGCGCATCTACGGGACAGGGAATGAACACTGAAGCTTTCTTT
NA,TRBV2,NA,TRBJ1-6,CASSELPPGNSPLHF,TGTGCCAGCAGTGAACTACCGCCCGGGAATTCACCCCTCCACTTT
TRBD1,TRBV2,NA,TRBJ2-7,CASTGTGPEQYF,TGTGCCAGCACCGGGACAGGGCCCGAGCAGTACTTC
NA,TRBV4-1,once,TRBJ1-2,CASSTGTTYGYTF,TGCGCCAGCAGCACAGGGACTACCTATGGCTACACCTTC
NA,TRBV15,NA,TRBJ1-1,CATSGRAGGTEAFF,TGTGCCACCAGCGGGCGAGCTGGAGGGACTGAAGCTTTCTTT
NA,TRBV11-2,NA,TRBJ2-7,CASSLGGSPTYEQYF,TGTGCCAGCAGCTTAGGCGGCAGCCCAACCTACGAGCAGTACTTC
TRBD1,TRBV6-1,once,TRBJ1-5,CASSAGQGMGSNQPQHF,TGTGCCAGCAGTGCCGGACAGGGGATGGGAAGCAATCAGCCCCAGCATTTT
NA,TRBV24-1,NA,TRBJ1-2,CATSDPNGYTF,TGTGCCACCAGTGATCCCAATGGCTACACCTTC
NA,TRBV7-2,NA,TRBJ1-3,CASSLVNTAVSGNTIYF,TGTGCCAGCAGCTTAGTCAATACAGCAGTCTCTGGAAACACCATATATTTT
TRBD2,TRBV25-1,NA,TRBJ2-3,CASSELSGAPTDTQYF,TGTGCCAGCAGTGAACTAAGCGGGGCCCCCACAGATACGCAGTATTTT
TRBD1,TRBV25-1,NA,TRBJ1-2,CASSEYFPGGGYGYTF,TGTGCCAGCAGTGAATACTTCCCAGGGGGAGGCTATGGCTACACCTTC
NA,TRBV4-1,NA,TRBJ1-5,CASSQVGISNQPQHF,TGCGCCAGCAGCCAAGTGGGCATTAGCAATCAGCCCCAGCATTTT
NA,TRBV2,NA,TRBJ1-2,CASTGTRDGFTF,TGTGCCAGCACCGGGACGCGGGATGGCTTCACCTTC